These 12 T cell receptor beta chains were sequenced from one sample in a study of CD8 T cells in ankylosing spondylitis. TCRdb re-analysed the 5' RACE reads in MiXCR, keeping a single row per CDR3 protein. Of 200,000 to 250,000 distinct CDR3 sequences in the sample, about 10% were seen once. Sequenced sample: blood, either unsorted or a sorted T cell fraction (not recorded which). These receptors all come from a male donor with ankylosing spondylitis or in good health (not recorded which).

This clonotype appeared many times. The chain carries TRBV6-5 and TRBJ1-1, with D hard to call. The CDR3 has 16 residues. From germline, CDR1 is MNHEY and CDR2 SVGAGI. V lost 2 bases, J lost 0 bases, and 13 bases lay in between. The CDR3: CASSYALQSMNTEAFF. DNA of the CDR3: TGTGCCAGCAGTTACGCTCTACAGAGTATGAACACTGAAGCTTTCTTT.

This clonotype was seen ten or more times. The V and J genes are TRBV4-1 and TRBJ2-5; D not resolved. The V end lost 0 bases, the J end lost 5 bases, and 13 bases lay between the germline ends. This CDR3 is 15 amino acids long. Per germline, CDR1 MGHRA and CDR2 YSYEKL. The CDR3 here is CASSQDPAPRETQYF. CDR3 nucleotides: TGCGCCAGCAGCCAAGATCCGGCCCCAAGGGAGACCCAGTACTTC.

The CDR3 is CASSSRQGGADTQYF. In DNA, the CDR3 is TGTGCCAGCAGTTCCCGACAGGGGGGGGCAGATACGCAGTATTTT. The chain uses TRBV7-3 and TRBJ2-3; 9 bases align to TRBD1. CDR1 SGHTA and CDR2 FQGTGA come from the germline V gene. This CDR3 has 15 amino acids. With 6 bases clipped from V and 4 bases from J, the junction kept 8 bases outside the gene matches.

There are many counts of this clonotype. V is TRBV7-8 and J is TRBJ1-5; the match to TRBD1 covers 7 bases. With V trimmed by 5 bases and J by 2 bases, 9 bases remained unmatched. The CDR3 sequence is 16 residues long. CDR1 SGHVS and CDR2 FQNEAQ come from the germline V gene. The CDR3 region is CASSPDRVWRNQPQHF. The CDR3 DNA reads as TGTGCCAGCAGCCCAGACAGGGTATGGCGCAATCAGCCCCAGCATTTT.

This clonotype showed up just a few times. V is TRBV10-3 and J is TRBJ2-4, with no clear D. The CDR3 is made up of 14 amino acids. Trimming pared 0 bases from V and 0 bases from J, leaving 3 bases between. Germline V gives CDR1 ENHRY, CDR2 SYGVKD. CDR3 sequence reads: CAISESTAKNIQYF. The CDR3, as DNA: TGTGCCATCAGTGAGTCGACAGCCAAAAACATTCAGTACTTC.

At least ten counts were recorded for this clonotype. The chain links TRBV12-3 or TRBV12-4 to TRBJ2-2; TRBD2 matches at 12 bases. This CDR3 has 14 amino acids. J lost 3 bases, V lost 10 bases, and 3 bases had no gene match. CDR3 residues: CATTSGGYTGELFF. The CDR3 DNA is TGTGCCACCACTAGCGGGGGGTACACCGGGGAGCTGTTTTTT.

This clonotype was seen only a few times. CDR3 sequence reads: CASSPGNSLRGEQFF. The CDR3 nucleotides are TGTGCCAGCTCACCAGGGAACAGCTTGAGGGGTGAGCAGTTCTTC. V usage is TRBV18 and J usage is TRBJ2-1; D could derive from TRBD1 or TRBD2 (5 bases each). CDR1 is KGHSH, CDR2 LQKENI, per germline. This CDR3 has 15 amino acids. V lost 2 bases and J 9 bases, leaving 17 bases between the germline ends.

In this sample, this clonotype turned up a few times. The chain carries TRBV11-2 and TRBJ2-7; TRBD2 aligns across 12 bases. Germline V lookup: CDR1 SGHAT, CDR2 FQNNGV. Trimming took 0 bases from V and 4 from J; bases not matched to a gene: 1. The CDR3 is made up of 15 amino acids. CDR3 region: CASSLDGLAGYEQYF. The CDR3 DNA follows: TGTGCCAGCAGCTTAGATGGACTAGCGGGGTACGAGCAGTACTTC.

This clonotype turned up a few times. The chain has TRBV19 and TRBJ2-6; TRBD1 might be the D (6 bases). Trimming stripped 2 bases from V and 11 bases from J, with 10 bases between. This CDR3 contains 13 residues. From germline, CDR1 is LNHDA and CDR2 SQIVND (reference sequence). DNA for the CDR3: TGTGCCAGTAGTATACTACAGGGCTACGTCCTGACTTTC. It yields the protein CASSILQGYVLTF. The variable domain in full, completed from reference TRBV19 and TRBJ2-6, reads DGGITQSPKYLFRKEGQNVTLSCEQNLNHDAMYWYRQDPGQGLRLIYYSQIVNDFQKGDIAEGYSVSREKKESFPLTVTSAQKNPTAFYLCASSILQGYVLTFGAGSRLTVL.

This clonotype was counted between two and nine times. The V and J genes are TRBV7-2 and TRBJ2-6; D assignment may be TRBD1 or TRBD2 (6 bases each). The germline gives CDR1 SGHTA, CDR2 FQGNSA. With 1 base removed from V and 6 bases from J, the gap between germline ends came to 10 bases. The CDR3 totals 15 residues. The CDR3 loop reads CASSLVRGAANVLTF. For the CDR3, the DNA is TGTGCCAGCAGCTTAGTTAGGGGGGCGGCCAACGTCCTGACTTTC. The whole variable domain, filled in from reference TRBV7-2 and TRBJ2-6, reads GAGVSQSPSNKVTEKGKDVELRCDPISGHTALYWYRQSLGQGLEFLIYFQGNSAPDKSGLPSDRFSAERTGGSVSTLTIQRTQQEDSAVYLCASSLVRGAANVLTFGAGSRLTVL.

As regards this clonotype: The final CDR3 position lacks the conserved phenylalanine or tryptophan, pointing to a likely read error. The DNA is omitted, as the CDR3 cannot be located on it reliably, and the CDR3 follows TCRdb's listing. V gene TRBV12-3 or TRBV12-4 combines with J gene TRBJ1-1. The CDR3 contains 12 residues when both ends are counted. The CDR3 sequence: CASSGRAFGLDL.

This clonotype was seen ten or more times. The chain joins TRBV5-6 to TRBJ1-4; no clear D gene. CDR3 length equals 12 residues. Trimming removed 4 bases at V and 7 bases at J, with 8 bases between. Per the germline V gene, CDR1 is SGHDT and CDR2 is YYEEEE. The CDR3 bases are TGTGCCAGCAGCCTCGCGGGTGAAAAACTGTTTTTT. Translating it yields CASSLAGEKLFF.